Listed below are T cell receptor beta chains from one sample, sequenced in a study of shared clonotypes between healthy human individuals. Assay used: immunoSEQ multiplex PCR; TCRdb lists only in-frame clones, some missing. The sample carries over a million clones, approximately 98% recorded once. The sequenced sample was naive CD4+ T cells sorted from blood. The source is a man aged 25-45 years in good health. Both conserved end residues are part of each CDR3. D genes are given only for firm matches.

>TRBJ1-1|TRBV7-9|NA
TGTGCCAGCAGCCCCATTCAGGCGGGTACTGAAGCTTTCTTT
CASSPIQAGTEAFF
>TRBJ2-3|TRBV11-2|NA
TGTGCCAGCAGCTTCGGCCCGCGCATTCGCACAGATACGCAGTATTTT
CASSFGPRIRTDTQYF
>TRBJ1-4|TRBV7-9|NA
TGTGCCAGCAGCTCACAGGGTTTCCTAACAACTAATGAAAAACTGTTTTTT
CASSSQGFLTTNEKLFF
>TRBJ1-2|TRBV6-5|NA
TGTGCCAGCAGTCTGGACAGACTCCATGGCTACACCTTC
CASSLDRLHGYTF
>TRBJ2-7|TRBV6-5|TRBD1
TGTGCCAGCAGTTTAGACCGGGACAGGGTTCCCGAGCAGTACTTC
CASSLDRDRVPEQYF
>TRBJ1-1|TRBV5-1|NA
TGCGCCAGCAGCTTGGCGGTAGTCAGGGGCACTGAAGCTTTCTTT
CASSLAVVRGTEAFF
>TRBJ2-2|TRBV5-1|NA
TGCGCCAGCAGCCTAATGGACGCAGGGAGGGGGCTCGCGAACACCGGGGAGCTGTTTTTT
CASSLMDAGRGLANTGELFF
>TRBJ1-1|TRBV15|NA
TGTGCCACCAGCAGAGAACTTCTTGGGGGCACTGAAGCTTTCTTT
CATSRELLGGTEAFF
>TRBJ2-3|TRBV20-1|NA
TGCAGTGCTCGGCTAGCAGATACGCAGTATTTT
CSARLADTQYF
>TRBJ2-7|TRBV10-3|NA
TGTGCCATCAGTGATTTGGACGGGAGCTCCTACGAGCAGTACTTC
CAISDLDGSSYEQYF
>TRBJ1-3|TRBV11-2|NA
TGTGCCAGCAGCTTAGGCGGCGGTAGCTCTGGAAACACCATATATTTT
CASSLGGGSSGNTIYF
>TRBJ1-2|TRBV4-1|TRBD1
TGCGCCAGCAGCCAGGGACAGGGGACGGCTAACTATGGCTACACCTTC
CASSQGQGTANYGYTF
>TRBJ2-7|TRBV28|TRBD1
TGTGCCAGCAATGGACAGGGAACCTACGAGCAGTACTTC
CASNGQGTYEQYF
>TRBJ2-2|TRBV21-1|NA
TGTGCCGTACTGCGCAAGAACACCGGGGAGCTGTTTTTT
CAVLRKNTGELFF
>TRBJ2-2|TRBV28|NA
TGTGCCAGCAGTTACTGGACCGGGGAGCTGTTTTTT
CASSYWTGELFF